The 19 T cell receptor beta chains reported below all come from one sample, sequenced in a study of OX40 agonist ivuxolimab in advanced cancers. The data were produced by immunoSEQ multiplex PCR, yet TCRdb's version contains in-frame clones alone and is incomplete. This sample carries about 97,000 clones, approximately 87% of them seen once, and the ten largest clones take around 5.5%. Sample: CD4+ or CD8+ T cells sorted from blood, taken in a trial of the OX40 agonist ivuxolimab. Receptor source: an adult with an advanced solid tumor such as melanoma, head and neck, liver or kidney cancer.

This clone was seen more than once but under ten times. V usage is TRBV19 and J usage is TRBJ1-5; 8 nucleotides align to TRBD1. Trimming cost V 6 bases and J 2 bases; bases outside gene matches: 0. The V gene's germline CDR1 is LNHDA and CDR2 SQIVND (reference sequence). The CDR3 covers 13 residues. The CDR3: CASRTGGNQPQHF. DNA for the CDR3: TGTGCCAGTAGGACAGGGGGCAATCAGCCCCAGCATTTT.

V is TRBV28 and J is TRBJ2-7, with D possibly matching TRBD1 (6 bases). V dropped 5 bases and J dropped 2 bases, with 13 bases sitting between them. Per the germline V gene, CDR1 is MDHEN and CDR2 is SYDVKM. The CDR3 is 14 residues long. CDR3 region: CASSQQGATYEQYF. The CDR3 region has the DNA TGTGCCAGCAGTCAACAGGGAGCAACCTACGAGCAGTACTTC. Using reference TRBV28 and TRBJ2-7 for the parts outside the CDR3, the full variable domain is DVKVTQSSRYLVKRTGEKVFLECVQDMDHENMFWYRQDPGLGLRLIYFSYDVKMKEKGDIPEGYSVSREKKERFSLILESASTNQTSMYLCASSQQGATYEQYFGPGTRLTVT.

This clone was seen once. The CDR3 bases are TGTGCCAGCAGTTCTTCCGGGACAGGGTGGACAGATACGCAGTATTTT. Protein: CASSSSGTGWTDTQYF. The rearrangement joins TRBV27 to TRBJ2-3, with 9 bases aligning to TRBD1. CDR1 is MNHEY, CDR2 SMNVEV, per germline (reference sequence). The CDR3 is 16 amino acids. J lost 3 bases, V lost 4 bases, and 8 bases had no gene match.

The chain has TRBV20-1 and TRBJ1-2; perhaps TRBD1 as D (5 bases). Germline CDR1 is DFQATT and CDR2 is SNEGSKA (reference sequence). This CDR3 has 11 residues. The ends were cut back, 5 bases at V and 7 bases at J, with 11 bases in the middle. CDR3 region: CSAHWTSGYTF. Written as DNA, the CDR3 is TGCAGTGCTCATTGGACATCTGGCTACACCTTC.

The gene calls are TRBV30 and TRBJ1-1; D is unclear. Germline CDR1 reads GTSNPN; CDR2 reads SVGIG (reference sequence). The CDR3 is made up of 11 amino acids. V lost 1 base and J lost 6, with 6 bases in between. The CDR3 DNA reads TGTGCCTGGAGTGGGGCACCTGAAGCTTTCTTT. This sequence encodes CAWSGAPEAFF.

This clone was observed a few times. The rearrangement uses TRBV7-9 and TRBJ1-2; D uncertain. Trimming took off 7 bases at V and 6 bases at J, with 15 bases between the two ends. CDR3 length equals 13 residues. Germline CDR1 is SEHNR and CDR2 is FQNEAQ (reference sequence). CDR3 nucleotides: TGTGCCAGCACCATGTGGGAGGAGAATGGCTACACCTTC. It yields the protein CASTMWEENGYTF. Variable domain in full (rest from reference TRBV7-9 and TRBJ1-2): DTGVSQNPRHKITKRGQNVTFRCDPISEHNRLYWYRQTLGQGPEFLTYFQNEAQLEKSRLLSDRFSAERPKGSFSTLEIQRTEQGDSAMYLCASTMWEENGYTFGSGTRLTVV.

For this clone: Relative to the germline gene, one junction end is altered; a read error may explain this. The V and J genes are TRBV5-1 and TRBJ2-7; TRBD1 aligns across 11 bases. This CDR3 contains 15 residues. Germline loops: CDR1 SGHRS, CDR2 YFSETQ. CDR3 coding DNA: TGTGCCAGCACCAGAGGGACAGGGGGAACCTACGAGCAGTACTTC. Its translation: CASTRGTGGTYEQYF.

The rearrangement links TRBV7-8 to TRBJ1-5; D is ambiguous. With 4 bases removed from V and 3 bases from J, the gap between germline ends came to 4 bases. Germline loops: CDR1 SGHVS, CDR2 FQNEAQ. The CDR3 is made up of 12 amino acids. CDR3 coding DNA: TGTGCCAGCAGCTCCCCCAATCAGCCCCAGCATTTT. This gives the protein CASSSPNQPQHF.

The rearrangement joins TRBV7-3 to TRBJ2-3; D call uncertain. Germline CDR1 is SGHTA and CDR2 is FQGTGA. V lost 5 bases, J lost 2 bases, and 14 bases lay in between. The CDR3 runs to 15 residues. The CDR3 nucleotides are TGTGCCAGCAGCCTCCAAGGCTTTGACACAGATACGCAGTATTTT. It yields the protein CASSLQGFDTDTQYF.

This clone has only a few counts. CDR3 nucleotide sequence: TGCGCCAGCAGCTTCGGCAGCAACACTGAAGCTTTCTTT. This sequence encodes CASSFGSNTEAFF. The genes are TRBV5-1 and TRBJ1-1; no reliable D call. Germline V gene data show CDR1 as SGHRS and CDR2 as YFSETQ. V was shortened by 2 bases and J by 2 bases, with 7 bases between the two germline ends. The CDR3 runs 13 residues.

The chain uses TRBV6-5 and TRBJ1-1; D is undetermined. Trimming took off 6 bases at V and 1 base at J, with 12 bases between the two ends. This CDR3 region has 14 residues. Germline V gives CDR1 MNHEY, CDR2 SVGAGI. The CDR3 is CASSKKGGNTEAFF. CDR3 sequence (DNA): TGTGCCAGCAGCAAAAAGGGCGGGAACACTGAAGCTTTCTTT.

This clone was seen once. The J gene is TRBJ1-2, the V gene TRBV29-1, with TRBD1 as a possible D gene (6 bases). Germline CDR1 is SQVTM and CDR2 is ANQGSEA. This CDR3 is 15 amino acids long. The V and J ends lost 5 bases and 2 bases respectively, with 18 bases between them. DNA for the CDR3: TGCAGCGTTAGTTTAGCGAGCGGGGGCAACTATGGCTACACCTTC. Translating gives CSVSLASGGNYGYTF.

The genes are TRBV7-6 and TRBJ2-1; 7 bases line up with TRBD2. Germline assignment: CDR1 SGHVS and CDR2 FNYEAQ. V lost 5 bases, J lost 10 bases, and 14 bases stayed unmatched. CDR3 length: 15 amino acids. The CDR3 region has the DNA TGTGCCAGCAGCCTTTCATGGGCTAGCGGACTCGAGCAGTTCTTC. Its protein product is CASSLSWASGLEQFF.

This chain connects TRBV19 to TRBJ1-5; 8 nucleotides line up with TRBD1. The CDR3 is 18 residues long. Germline trimming cut 7 bases from V and 3 bases from J; bases unmatched to any gene: 17. CDR1 and CDR2 from the germline V gene are LNHDA and SQIVND (reference sequence). The CDR3 DNA reads as TGTGCCAGTAAACGGACCGACGTGACGGACAGGGCCAATCAGCCCCAGCATTTT. It specifies CASKRTDVTDRANQPQHF. The complete variable domain, with remaining parts taken from reference TRBV19 and TRBJ1-5, reads DGGITQSPKYLFRKEGQNVTLSCEQNLNHDAMYWYRQDPGQGLRLIYYSQIVNDFQKGDIAEGYSVSREKKESFPLTVTSAQKNPTAFYLCASKRTDVTDRANQPQHFGDGTRLSIL.

The genes are TRBV7-8 and TRBJ1-4; the D is unclear. From germline, CDR1 is SGHVS and CDR2 FQNEAQ. Trimming left V 1 base short and J 7 bases short, with 19 bases between. The CDR3 spans 17 residues. The CDR3 sequence: CASSLVDHSARGEKLFF. In DNA, the CDR3 is TGTGCCAGCAGCTTAGTCGACCACAGTGCCCGAGGTGAAAAACTGTTTTTT.

The V call is TRBV18, the J call TRBJ1-2; a possible D gene is TRBD1 (6 bases). Germline-derived CDR1 and CDR2 are KGHSH and LQKENI. The CDR3 loop spans 17 amino acids. The V end lost 1 base, the J end lost 0 bases, and 15 bases lay between the germline ends. As DNA, the CDR3 is TGTGCCAGCTCACCACGTGAGGGGGGGACCCCTAACTATGGCTACACCTTC. This sequence encodes CASSPREGGTPNYGYTF.

This clone was picked up a small number of times. This chain connects TRBV7-8 to TRBJ1-4; D gene unclear. V lost 2 bases to trimming and J lost 8 bases, with 9 bases between them. Germline lookup yields CDR1 SGHVS and CDR2 FQNEAQ. The length of the CDR3 is 13 residues. In DNA, the CDR3 is TGTGCCAGCAGCTTAACGGGAAGGGAAAAACTGTTTTTT. It specifies CASSLTGREKLFF.

The chain employs TRBV6-5 and TRBJ2-5, with D hard to call. The germline CDR1 and CDR2 sequences are MNHEY and SVGAGI. The CDR3 runs to 13 residues. V shed 0 bases and J shed 5 bases, with 7 bases lying between them. CDR3 DNA sequence: TGTGCCAGCAGTTACTCGAGCCCGGAGACCCAGTACTTC. Its protein is CASSYSSPETQYF.

The V gene is TRBV6-6, the J gene TRBJ2-1, with TRBD2 matching 9 bases. V lost 4 bases to trimming and J lost 3 bases; unmatched junction nucleotides: 1. Germline V gene data show CDR1 as MNHNY and CDR2 as SVGAGI (reference sequence). This CDR3 contains 14 residues. The CDR3 loop is CASSSAGGYNEQFF. The CDR3 region has the DNA TGTGCCAGCAGTTCAGCGGGGGGCTACAATGAGCAGTTCTTC.